Following are 3 T cell receptor beta chains from one sample sequenced in a study of OX40 agonist ivuxolimab in advanced cancers. The table came from immunoSEQ multiplex PCR; TCRdb's copy has only in-frame clones and leaves some out. In the table there are approximately 70,000 clones, 75% to 90% of which are singletons. This material consisted of CD4+ or CD8+ T cells sorted from blood, taken in a trial of the OX40 agonist ivuxolimab. The receptors stem from an adult with an advanced solid tumor such as melanoma, head and neck, liver or kidney cancer.

In its sample, this clone was seen once. The chain links TRBV19 to TRBJ1-3; TRBD1 is a possible D gene (6 bases). Germline V lookup: CDR1 LNHDA, CDR2 SQIVND (reference sequence). Trimming took off 3 bases at V and 0 bases at J, with 12 bases between the two ends. The CDR3 is 16 residues long. The CDR3 region is CASSITGFTSGNTIYF. The DNA of the CDR3 is TGTGCCAGTAGTATCACAGGGTTCACCTCTGGAAACACCATATATTTT.

The rearrangement links TRBV5-6 to TRBJ2-4, with 10 bases that match TRBD1. Germline trimming cut 4 bases from V and 1 base from J; bases unmatched to any gene: 11. The CDR3 totals 18 residues. Germline CDR1 is SGHDT and CDR2 is YYEEEE. CDR3 sequence (DNA): TGTGCCAGCAGCCCCCGGGCCCAGGGACAGGGGGCCAAAAACATTCAGTACTTC. Translated: CASSPRAQGQGAKNIQYF.

The rearrangement joins TRBV5-4 to TRBJ1-1; D is possibly TRBD1 (6 bases). The CDR3 length is 16 residues. Trimming stripped 5 bases from V and 1 base from J, with 18 bases between. Looked up from germline, CDR1 is SGHNT and CDR2 is YYREEE (reference sequence). CDR3 sequence: CASRGELQGPNTEAFF. The CDR3 region has the DNA TGTGCCAGCAGAGGGGAATTACAGGGACCGAACACTGAAGCTTTCTTT. Full variable domain (rest looked up from reference TRBV5-4 and TRBJ1-1): ETGVTQSPTHLIKTRGQQVTLRCSSQSGHNTVSWYQQALGQGPQFIFQYYREEENGRGNFPPRFSGLQFPNYSSELNVNALELDDSALYLCASRGELQGPNTEAFFGQGTRLTVV.